These 17 T cell receptor beta chains were sequenced from one sample in a study of blood T cell repertoires in COVID-19. Repertoires were generated with immunoSEQ multiplex PCR, while TCRdb's copy carries only in-frame clones and drops some. The table has approximately 350,000 clones, approximately 82% seen once. The sample taken for sequencing was peripheral blood. The receptors derive from a young man with active or convalescent COVID-19.

The rearrangement uses TRBV29-1 and TRBJ2-1; TRBD2 matches at 14 bases. With 3 bases clipped from V and 6 bases from J, the junction kept 1 base outside the gene matches. The CDR3 totals 14 residues. In germline, CDR1 is SQVTM, CDR2 ANQGSEA. The CDR3 region is CSVEGLAGVNEQFF. Here the CDR3 DNA reads TGCAGCGTTGAGGGACTAGCGGGGGTCAATGAGCAGTTCTTC.

The chain carries TRBV14 and TRBJ2-2; 8 bases fit TRBD2. Germline V gene data show CDR1 as SGHDN and CDR2 as FVKESK. V was pared by 4 bases and J by 6 bases, with 4 bases of the junction left unmatched. The CDR3 contains 14 residues. CDR3 in amino acids: CASSPGGGSGELFF. The DNA for the CDR3 is TGTGCCAGCAGCCCCGGGGGGGGCTCCGGGGAGCTGTTTTTT.

The chain links TRBV4-3 to TRBJ2-6; D gene unclear. CDR3 length equals 16 residues. The germline V gene encodes CDR1 LGHNA and CDR2 YSLEER. Trimming stripped 1 base from V and 1 base from J, with 8 bases between. The CDR3: CASSQARVSGANVLTF. The CDR3 DNA follows: TGCGCCAGCAGCCAAGCCCGGGTATCTGGGGCCAACGTCCTGACTTTC.

The V gene is TRBV15, the J gene TRBJ1-5; the match to TRBD1 covers 7 bases. Germline CDR1 LNHNV, CDR2 YYDKDF (reference sequence). The CDR3 length is 17 residues. V was pared by 5 bases and J by 3 bases, with 13 bases of the junction left unmatched. The CDR3 loop reads CATSSTFGTDFNQPQHF. Written as DNA, the CDR3 is TGTGCCACCAGCTCCACCTTTGGGACAGATTTCAATCAGCCCCAGCATTTT.

V gene TRBV11-3 combines with J gene TRBJ2-7; D may be TRBD1 (5 bases). CDR1 and CDR2 (germline): SGHNT, YENEEA. Deletions cut 6 bases from V and 7 bases from J, with 16 bases between. CDR3 length equals 13 residues. CDR3 coding DNA: TGTGCCAGCAGATCGGACATTTTGGGAGAGCAGTACTTC. Translation: CASRSDILGEQYF.

The rearrangement joins TRBV30 to TRBJ2-7; 8 positions agree with TRBD2. From germline, CDR1 is GTSNPN and CDR2 SVGIG (reference sequence). V shed 0 bases, J shed 1 base, and the junction held 5 bases outside the gene matches. The CDR3 loop spans 15 amino acids. The CDR3 bases are TGTGCCTGGAGTGTAAACGAGCGGGGGTCCTACGAGCAGTACTTC. The encoded protein is CAWSVNERGSYEQYF.

The rearrangement links TRBV11-3 to TRBJ2-7; the match to TRBD1 covers 7 bases. CDR3 size: 17 residues. Germline CDR1 and CDR2: SGHNT and YENEEA. Unmatched junction bases numbered 14, after V lost 4 bases and J lost 2 bases. Written as DNA, the CDR3 is TGTGCCAGCAGCTCGCGACAGGGTGACTCCAGGGCCTACGAGCAGTACTTC. Its translation is CASSSRQGDSRAYEQYF.

The chain combines TRBV30 with TRBJ2-5, with TRBD2 matching 9 bases. V gave up 5 bases and J gave up 7 bases; unmatched junction bases: 14. Germline V lookup: CDR1 GTSNPN, CDR2 SVGIG (reference sequence). CDR3 length equals 15 residues. The CDR3 region is CAWGEGSGRGGTQYF. DNA of the CDR3: TGTGCCTGGGGGGAAGGTAGCGGGAGAGGGGGGACCCAGTACTTC.

The genes are TRBV9 and TRBJ2-7, with TRBD2 matching over 12 bases. The CDR3 sequence is 13 residues long. The J segment lost 5 bases and the V segment lost 4 bases, leaving 1 base of the junction unmatched. CDR1 SGDLS and CDR2 YYNGEE come from the germline V gene. The CDR3 sequence is CASSWTSGDEQYF. The CDR3 region has the DNA TGTGCCAGCAGCTGGACTAGCGGGGACGAGCAGTACTTC.

The rearrangement uses TRBV16 and TRBJ2-3; D gene ambiguous. CDR3 length: 13 residues. Per germline, CDR1 KGHSY and CDR2 FQNENV. V lost 0 bases and J 8 bases, leaving 9 bases between the germline ends. Here the CDR3 DNA reads TGTGCCAGCAGCCAATCTCGGCCGGGTACGCAGTATTTT. Protein sequence: CASSQSRPGTQYF.

As concerns this clone: Additional DNA sequences in this sample encode the identical CDR3. This chain links TRBV7-3 with TRBJ1-1; no reliable D call. The CDR3 totals 13 residues. Trimming stripped 2 bases from V and 1 base from J, with 5 bases between. From germline, CDR1 is SGHTA and CDR2 FQGTGA. The CDR3 is CASSLGRNTEAFF. The CDR3, as DNA: TGTGCCAGCAGCTTAGGCAGGAACACTGAAGCTTTCTTT.

The V call is TRBV7-3, the J call TRBJ2-2; a weak D match, TRBD1 (5 bases). This CDR3 is 13 amino acids long. Germline V gene data show CDR1 as SGHTA and CDR2 as FQGTGA. Trimming took 6 bases from V and 7 from J, leaving 12 bases between them. CDR3 DNA sequence: TGTGCCAGCAGTCCAGGGCGAGGCGGGGAGCTGTTTTTT. Amino acids: CASSPGRGGELFF.

The gene calls are TRBV4-3 and TRBJ2-3; a possible D gene is TRBD1 (6 bases). V lost 0 bases to trimming and J lost 2 bases, with 9 bases between them. Germline CDR1 and CDR2: LGHNA and YSLEER. The CDR3 loop spans 15 amino acids. The CDR3 loop reads CASSQEDSHTDTQYF. DNA of the CDR3: TGCGCCAGCAGCCAAGAGGACAGCCACACAGATACGCAGTATTTT.

The V gene is TRBV6-5, the J gene TRBJ1-5, with D possibly TRBD1 on 5 matching bases. Between the trimmed V and J ends, which lost 6 bases and 0 bases, there was a span of 12 bases. CDR3 size: 15 residues. Germline V gene lookup returns CDR1 MNHEY and CDR2 SVGAGI. The DNA for the CDR3 is TGTGCCAGCAGAATACAGGAGACTAGCAATCAGCCCCAGCATTTT. Its translation: CASRIQETSNQPQHF.

This chain uses TRBV5-1 with TRBJ1-6; 9 nucleotides agree with TRBD1. CDR3 length: 15 residues. Germline V gene lookup returns CDR1 SGHRS and CDR2 YFSETQ. The V and J ends lost 4 bases and 10 bases, in that order; junction bases with no gene match: 9. The CDR3 protein is CASSRTGDLGSPLHF. In DNA form, the CDR3 reads TGCGCCAGCAGCCGGACAGGGGACCTGGGGTCACCCCTCCACTTT. The complete variable domain, with remaining parts taken from reference TRBV5-1 and TRBJ1-6, reads KAGVTQTPRYLIKTRGQQVTLSCSPISGHRSVSWYQQTPGQGLQFLFEYFSETQRNKGNFPGRFSGRQFSNSRSEMNVSTLELGDSALYLCASSRTGDLGSPLHFGNGTRLTVT.

The chain has TRBV27 and TRBJ1-4; weak D call: TRBD1 (6 bases). The CDR3 is 14 residues long. The V and J ends lost 7 bases and 5 bases respectively, with 14 bases between them. The germline V gene encodes CDR1 MNHEY and CDR2 SMNVEV (reference sequence). The CDR3 sequence: CASKPGAANEKLFF. The CDR3 region has the DNA TGTGCCAGCAAGCCAGGGGCTGCAAATGAAAAACTGTTTTTT.

The gene calls are TRBV3-1 (or the pseudogene TRBV3-2) and TRBJ1-3; D not resolved. Trimming stripped 4 bases from V and 4 bases from J, with 11 bases between. Germline V gene lookup returns CDR1 LGHDT and CDR2 YNNKEL (reference sequence). This CDR3 is built from 14 residues. The CDR3 sequence is CASSREVNGNTIYF. CDR3 DNA sequence: TGTGCCAGCAGCCGGGAGGTCAACGGAAACACCATATATTTT.